This T cell receptor (beta chain) originates from a study of beta chain features in type 1 diabetes. Study background: In age, gender and cell yields, patients were similar to healthy donors.

Naive, central memory, regulatory and stem cell-like memory cells within the CD4+ compartment were sorted using CD45RO/CCR7/CD25/CD127/CD95/CD27. With regard to this clone: Its antigen is not identified.

Whole-study results and caveats: Here, the possible influence of HLA type (on TCRB rearrangement) remained unresolved.

cDNA synthesis used the whole RNA isolate, giving expressed TCRB sequences. The table came from immunoSEQ multiplex PCR; TCRdb's copy has only in-frame clones and leaves some out. The sample has under 350,000 clones; 7% to 9% are singletons. The length of the CDR3 is 16 residues. Germline lookup yields CDR1 KGHSH and CDR2 LQKENI. Between the trimmed V and J ends, which lost 2 bases and 2 bases, there was a span of 13 bases. V usage is TRBV18 and J usage is TRBJ1-5; D ambiguous. The clonotype was recovered from a woman under 30 in good health. Input material: central memory CD4+ T cells from blood. CDR3 sequence (DNA): TGTGCCAGCTCACCATCCAAGGGAAGAGGCAATCAGCCCCAGCATTTT. Translating it yields CASSPSKGRGNQPQHF.